A single sample is the source of the 29 T cell receptor beta chains below, sequenced in a study of CD8+ T cells in alopecia areata (dated by TCRdb to 2017 to 2018). The sample's treatment or condition label, in plain terms: oral pan-JAK inhibitor, 5-10 mg twice daily. The library came from the immunoSEQ multiplex PCR assay. RNA was extracted from all samples and reverse transcribed into cDNA as template for TCR sequencing. Held by TCRdb, this immuneACCESS table contains in-frame sequences only and omits some clones. Under half of the omission traces to an unresolved V gene where checked; the cause of the rest is unknown. Counted in this sample were hundreds of thousands of clones; under 70% of them appeared once. Jointly, the top ten make up 1% to 1.5% of the sample. The sample here was CD4+ T cells sorted from blood, taken around week 44, from a patient treated with tofacitinib. These receptors were collected from a human donor with alopecia areata.

The chain uses TRBV7-6 and TRBJ2-6, with D unclear. The CDR3 contains 15 residues. The V gene lost 5 bases and the J gene lost 0 bases, with 8 bases spanning the gap. The germline V gene has CDR1 SGHVS and CDR2 FNYEAQ. Here the CDR3 DNA reads TGTGCCAGCAGCCTACGGAGCTCTGGGGCCAACGTCCTGACTTTC. Translating it yields CASSLRSSGANVLTF. Combining the CDR3 with reference TRBV7-6 and TRBJ2-6 gives the whole variable domain GAGVSQSPRYKVTKRGQDVALRCDPISGHVSLYWYRQALGQGPEFLTYFNYEAQQDKSGLPNDRFSAERPEGSISTLTIQRTEQRDSAMYRCASSLRSSGANVLTFGAGSRLTVL.

This sequence joins TRBV7-2 and TRBJ1-4, with a weak D call TRBD1 (5 bases). CDR3 length: 14 residues. V lost 5 bases and J lost 8, with 15 bases in between. The germline V gene encodes CDR1 SGHTA and CDR2 FQGNSA. The CDR3 protein is CASSLDTHGEKLFF. DNA of the CDR3: TGTGCCAGCAGCCTGGACACCCACGGGGAAAAACTGTTTTTT.

In its sample, this clone was seen a few times. V usage is TRBV7-2 and J usage is TRBJ2-1, with a possible D match to TRBD1 (6 bases). This CDR3 is 12 amino acids long. Germline values: CDR1 SGHTA, CDR2 FQGNSA. The ends were cut back, 4 bases at V and 10 bases at J, with 11 bases in the middle. The CDR3 DNA sequence: TGTGCCAGCAGCTACACCCAGGGGGAGCAGTTCTTC. It yields the protein CASSYTQGEQFF. The entire variable domain, with the rest obtained from reference TRBV7-2 and TRBJ2-1, is as follows: GAGVSQSPSNKVTEKGKDVELRCDPISGHTALYWYRQSLGQGLEFLIYFQGNSAPDKSGLPSDRFSAERTGGSVSTLTIQRTQQEDSAVYLCASSYTQGEQFFGPGTRLTVL.

The gene calls are TRBV29-1 and TRBJ2-3; D is unresolved. Trimming removed 7 bases from V and 5 bases from J, with 7 bases in between. The CDR3 is 10 amino acids. CDR1 and CDR2 (germline): SQVTM, ANQGSEA. CDR3 region: CSGKEDTQYF. The CDR3 DNA is TGCAGCGGGAAGGAAGATACGCAGTATTTT.

The chain has TRBV7-8 and TRBJ1-2; a possible D gene is TRBD1 (6 bases). The germline V gene encodes CDR1 SGHVS and CDR2 FQNEAQ. This CDR3 comprises 16 residues. V was shortened by 5 bases and J by 7 bases, with 23 bases between the two germline ends. CDR3 sequence: CASSPRSRGASGGYTF. The CDR3 DNA reads as TGTGCCAGCAGCCCAAGGTCTCGGGGGGCCAGTGGTGGCTACACCTTC.

This chain connects TRBV5-1 to TRBJ2-5, with D maybe TRBD2 (6 bases). The CDR3 has 13 residues. CDR1 is SGHRS and CDR2 is YFSETQ in the germline V gene. V was cut by 0 bases and J by 5 bases, with 8 bases left in between. CDR3 nucleotides: TGCGCCAGCAGCTTGGGCGGGGTGGAGACCCAGTACTTC. Its protein is CASSLGGVETQYF.

This chain connects TRBV2 to TRBJ1-1; a possible D gene is TRBD1 (5 bases). CDR3 length: 13 amino acids. Germline assignment: CDR1 SNHLY and CDR2 FYNNEI. Deletions cut 6 bases from V and 5 bases from J, with 13 bases between. This CDR3 is CASSPDGGTEAFF. DNA of the CDR3: TGTGCCAGCAGCCCCGACGGGGGAACTGAAGCTTTCTTT.

V and J are TRBV29-1 and TRBJ1-5; no definite D call. CDR1 and CDR2 from the germline V gene are SQVTM and ANQGSEA. The CDR3 spans 11 residues. CDR3 region: CGHGLIQPQHF. DNA for the CDR3: TGCGGTCACGGATTGATACAGCCCCAGCATTTT.

The rearrangement links TRBV6-6 to TRBJ2-3; 9 bases fit TRBD2. The CDR3 contains 15 residues. V dropped 8 bases and J dropped 6; count of bases not matched to a gene: 12. In germline, CDR1 is MNHNY, CDR2 SVGAGI (reference sequence). The CDR3 DNA follows: TGTGCCAGCGCTTTGAGGCGGGGGGGCCCCGATACGCAGTATTTT. Amino acids: CASALRRGGPDTQYF.

As for this clone: In the same sample, other DNA sequences code for this CDR3. The chain recombines TRBV5-1 with TRBJ1-1; no clear D. This CDR3 contains 11 residues. The germline V gene has CDR1 SGHRS and CDR2 YFSETQ. Between the trimmed V and J ends, which lost 4 bases and 3 bases, there was a span of 4 bases. In nucleotides, the CDR3 is TGCGCCAGCAGCCTAGACACTGAAGCTTTCTTT. It codes for CASSLDTEAFF. Complete variable domain (other parts from reference TRBV5-1 and TRBJ1-1): KAGVTQTPRYLIKTRGQQVTLSCSPISGHRSVSWYQQTPGQGLQFLFEYFSETQRNKGNFPGRFSGRQFSNSRSEMNVSTLELGDSALYLCASSLDTEAFFGQGTRLTVV.

This clone has at least ten counts. The chain couples TRBV2 to TRBJ2-7; D might be TRBD1 (6 bases). The CDR3 sequence is 13 residues long. Between the trimmed V and J ends, which lost 2 bases and 5 bases, there was a span of 10 bases. Germline V gene lookup returns CDR1 SNHLY and CDR2 FYNNEI. Here the CDR3 DNA reads TGTGCCAGCAGTGAACAGGGGATGAACGAGCAGTACTTC. Translated, it gives CASSEQGMNEQYF.

The CDR3 nucleotides are TGTGCCAGCAGGGACAGGGTTAATTCACCCCTCCACTTT. The encoded protein is CASRDRVNSPLHF. The chain is built from TRBV27 and TRBJ1-6, with 8 bases lining up with TRBD1. Trimming removed 6 bases from V and 6 bases from J; junction bases left unmatched: 1. The CDR3 loop spans 13 amino acids. Germline values: CDR1 MNHEY, CDR2 SMNVEV (reference sequence).

This chain uses TRBV6-4 with TRBJ2-3; 7 bases are shared with TRBD1. V gave up 7 bases and J gave up 2 bases; unmatched junction bases: 9. There are 15 residues in the CDR3. Per germline, CDR1 MRHNA and CDR2 SNTAGT. CDR3 bases: TGTGCCAGCAAGCGCTCGGGACAGAACACAGATACGCAGTATTTT. Amino acids: CASKRSGQNTDTQYF.

The chain employs TRBV5-6 and TRBJ1-3; D is perhaps TRBD1 (5 bases). Trimming took off 5 bases at V and 12 bases at J, with 12 bases between the two ends. CDR1 is SGHDT and CDR2 is YYEEEE in the germline V gene. The CDR3 sequence is 11 residues long. The CDR3 is CASSSTGRIYF. The DNA for the CDR3 is TGTGCCAGCAGTTCCACAGGCCGCATATATTTT. Supplemented by reference TRBV5-6 and TRBJ1-3, the full variable domain reads DAGVTQSPTHLIKTRGQQVTLRCSPKSGHDTVSWYQQALGQGPQFIFQYYEEEERQRGNFPDRFSGHQFPNYSSELNVNALLLGDSALYLCASSSTGRIYFGEGSWLTVV.

The V call is TRBV7-8, the J call TRBJ1-2; tentative D call: TRBD1 (5 bases). V shed 5 bases and J shed 4 bases, with 23 bases lying between them. In germline, CDR1 is SGHVS, CDR2 FQNEAQ. This CDR3 spans 17 amino acids. CDR3: CASSLGVAGKGSYGYTF. DNA of the CDR3: TGTGCCAGCAGCCTAGGGGTTGCGGGGAAGGGTTCCTATGGCTACACCTTC.

This rearrangement joins TRBV5-6 to TRBJ1-3; D is ambiguous. The CDR3 is made up of 13 amino acids. Germline lookup yields CDR1 SGHDT and CDR2 YYEEEE. Trimming pared 4 bases from V and 7 bases from J, leaving 12 bases between. CDR3 sequence: CASSGSRGNTIYF. DNA of the CDR3: TGTGCCAGCAGCGGATCAAGAGGGAACACCATATATTTT. The full variable domain, its missing parts supplied by reference TRBV5-6 and TRBJ1-3, is DAGVTQSPTHLIKTRGQQVTLRCSPKSGHDTVSWYQQALGQGPQFIFQYYEEEERQRGNFPDRFSGHQFPNYSSELNVNALLLGDSALYLCASSGSRGNTIYFGEGSWLTVV.

V and J are TRBV29-1 and TRBJ2-7; D gene unclear. V was trimmed by 1 base and J by 0 bases, leaving 7 bases between them. Germline values: CDR1 SQVTM, CDR2 ANQGSEA. CDR3 size: 13 residues. CDR3 in DNA: TGCAGCGTTGAAGCCCCGAGCTCCTACGAGCAGTACTTC. Its protein is CSVEAPSSYEQYF.

This rearrangement joins TRBV29-1 to TRBJ1-1; no definite D call. The CDR3 is 14 residues long. Germline CDR1 and CDR2: SQVTM and ANQGSEA. V lost 6 bases and J lost 0, with 14 bases in between. This CDR3 reads CSVDKEVMNTEAFF. The CDR3 nucleotides are TGCAGCGTAGATAAGGAAGTTATGAACACTGAAGCTTTCTTT. Full variable domain (outside the CDR3, taken from reference TRBV29-1 and TRBJ1-1): SAVISQKPSRDICQRGTSLTIQCQVDSQVTMMFWYRQQPGQSLTLIATANQGSEATYESGFVIDKFPISRPNLTFSTLTVSNMSPEDSSIYLCSVDKEVMNTEAFFGQGTRLTVV.

The V and J genes are TRBV2 and TRBJ1-5; no firm D call. Trimming shortened V by 8 bases and J by 5 bases, and 10 bases separated the two germline ends. This CDR3 contains 12 residues. Germline V lookup: CDR1 SNHLY, CDR2 FYNNEI. The CDR3 loop reads CASDAGYQPQHF. The CDR3 coding sequence is TGTGCCAGCGATGCGGGTTATCAGCCCCAGCATTTT.

The chain couples TRBV9 to TRBJ2-1, with TRBD2 matching over 8 bases. The ends lost 3 bases at V and 1 base at J; junction bases unmatched: 6. The CDR3 is made up of 16 amino acids. The germline V gene encodes CDR1 SGDLS and CDR2 YYNGEE. Written as DNA, the CDR3 is TGTGCCAGCAGCGCTCAGATAGCGGGATCCTACAATGAGCAGTTCTTC. This gives the protein CASSAQIAGSYNEQFF.

The V and J genes are TRBV5-6 and TRBJ2-2; D might be TRBD2 (6 bases). The CDR3 sequence is 13 residues long. V lost 3 bases, J lost 6 bases, and 9 bases lay in between. Germline V gives CDR1 SGHDT, CDR2 YYEEEE. DNA for the CDR3: TGTGCCAGCAGCTGGGCTAGCGCCGGGGAGCTGTTTTTT. It codes for CASSWASAGELFF. Full variable domain (missing parts from reference TRBV5-6 and TRBJ2-2): DAGVTQSPTHLIKTRGQQVTLRCSPKSGHDTVSWYQQALGQGPQFIFQYYEEEERQRGNFPDRFSGHQFPNYSSELNVNALLLGDSALYLCASSWASAGELFFGEGSRLTVL.

V gene TRBV29-1 combines with J gene TRBJ1-1; D is uncertain. The CDR3 extends over 13 amino acids. The V gene lost 7 bases and the J gene lost 1 base, with 13 bases spanning the gap. Germline CDR1 and CDR2: SQVTM and ANQGSEA. The CDR3 loop reads CSAAAYRNTEAFF. CDR3 in DNA: TGCAGCGCCGCAGCTTACAGGAACACTGAAGCTTTCTTT. The complete variable domain, with remaining parts taken from reference TRBV29-1 and TRBJ1-1, reads SAVISQKPSRDICQRGTSLTIQCQVDSQVTMMFWYRQQPGQSLTLIATANQGSEATYESGFVIDKFPISRPNLTFSTLTVSNMSPEDSSIYLCSAAAYRNTEAFFGQGTRLTVV.

The chain joins TRBV10-3 to TRBJ1-5, with TRBD1 matching over 8 bases. The CDR3 covers 12 residues. Losses at the gene ends were 10 bases for V and 4 bases for J; bases not matched to a gene: 3. Per germline, CDR1 ENHRY and CDR2 SYGVKD. The CDR3 sequence is CATTGGNQPQHF. CDR3 DNA: TGTGCCACAACAGGGGGGAATCAGCCCCAGCATTTT.

CDR3 coding DNA: TGTGCCAGCAGCTTTTGGAGTAGCGTCGTTATAGTGGAGACCCAGTACTTC. Amino acid sequence: CASSFWSSVVIVETQYF. The chain uses TRBV5-6 and TRBJ2-5, with D possibly matching TRBD2 (5 bases). Germline V CDR1 and CDR2: SGHDT, YYEEEE. The length of the CDR3 is 17 residues. The V end was cut by 2 bases, the J end by 5 bases, with 22 bases between.

As to this clone: Other DNA sequences in this specimen translate into the identical CDR3. This chain connects TRBV29-1 to TRBJ1-2; TRBD1 agrees at 9 bases. The trim removed 4 bases at V and 7 bases at J, leaving 1 base unmatched. The CDR3 contains 11 residues. Looked up from germline, CDR1 is SQVTM and CDR2 is ANQGSEA. The CDR3, as DNA: TGCAGCGTTGGGGGACAGGGTGGCTACACCTTC. Protein: CSVGGQGGYTF.

This clone was counted a single time. The V call is TRBV4-1, the J call TRBJ1-2, with D possibly being TRBD1 (6 bases). Trimming left V 3 bases short and J 0 bases short, with 14 bases between. The CDR3 sequence is 16 residues long. Germline CDR1 reads MGHRA; CDR2 reads YSYEKL. The CDR3 nucleotides read TGCGCCAGCAGCCACGACCCAGGGGAAACTAACTATGGCTACACCTTC. As protein: CASSHDPGETNYGYTF.

The chain carries TRBV14 and TRBJ1-2; 8 positions match TRBD1. The CDR3 covers 16 residues. Losses at the gene ends were 1 base for V and 7 bases for J; bases not matched to a gene: 11. In germline, CDR1 is SGHDN, CDR2 FVKESK. CDR3 sequence: CASSQGRVAGGGGYTF. CDR3 bases: TGTGCCAGCAGCCAAGGCCGAGTGGCAGGGGGCGGTGGCTACACCTTC.

The V and J genes are TRBV5-1 and TRBJ2-3; 9 nucleotides match TRBD2. The CDR3 sequence is 18 residues long. Germline V lookup: CDR1 SGHRS, CDR2 YFSETQ. Trimming took 0 bases from V and 0 from J; bases not matched to a gene: 8. The CDR3 bases are TGCGCCAGCAGCTTGGGTAGCGGGGGATCCCTGAGCACAGATACGCAGTATTTT. Translating it yields CASSLGSGGSLSTDTQYF.

V usage is TRBV11-2 and J usage is TRBJ2-2; 7 bases fit TRBD1. The CDR3 sequence is 16 residues long. Germline lookup yields CDR1 SGHAT and CDR2 FQNNGV. J was trimmed by 7 bases and V by 8 bases; bases with no gene match: 16. Here the CDR3 reads CASSQRGRSIGGELFF. The CDR3 DNA is TGTGCCAGCTCCCAGAGGGGGCGAAGCATCGGCGGGGAGCTGTTTTTT. The full variable domain, completed using reference TRBV11-2 and TRBJ2-2, is EAGVAQSPRYKIIEKRQSVAFWCNPISGHATLYWYQQILGQGPKLLIQFQNNGVVDDSQLPKDRFSAERLKGVDSTLKIQPAKLEDSAVYLCASSQRGRSIGGELFFGEGSRLTVL.